Following are 30 T cell receptor beta chains from one sample sequenced in a study of blood T cell repertoires in COVID-19 (dated by TCRdb to between 2020 and 2021). The library was built by means of the immunoSEQ multiplex PCR assay. Not all clones reach the TCRdb copy of this immuneACCESS table, which keeps in-frame sequences only. Checked studies attribute under half of the gap to unresolved V genes and leave the rest unexplained. The sample data list about 140,000 clones, and roughly 80% of these were observed just once. The ten largest clones represent roughly 9% of the sample. The material sequenced was peripheral blood. Source of these receptors: a woman between 50 and 59 years old with active or convalescent COVID-19.

The rearrangement joins TRBV30 to TRBJ2-7; 8 positions agree with TRBD1. Trimming removed 0 bases from V and 1 base from J; junction bases left unmatched: 5. This CDR3 spans 15 amino acids. Germline V CDR1 and CDR2: GTSNPN, SVGIG (reference sequence). CDR3 DNA sequence: TGTGCCTGGAGTGTAGGTGGGACAGGTTCCTACGAGCAGTACTTC. Protein sequence: CAWSVGGTGSYEQYF. The full variable domain, its missing parts supplied by reference TRBV30 and TRBJ2-7, is SQTIHQWPATLVQPVGSPLSLECTVEGTSNPNLYWYRQAAGRGLQLLFYSVGIGQISSEVPQNLSASRPQDRQFILSSKKLLLSDSGFYLCAWSVGGTGSYEQYFGPGTRLTVT.

This clone has only a few counts. The chain has TRBV9 and TRBJ2-3; possible D gene TRBD2, 5 bases. Germline values: CDR1 SGDLS, CDR2 YYNGEE. The ends were cut back, 4 bases at V and 2 bases at J, with 14 bases in the middle. The CDR3 runs 15 residues. DNA for the CDR3: TGTGCCAGCAGCCTACGGGATGTCTTCACAGATACGCAGTATTTT. This encodes CASSLRDVFTDTQYF.

The rearrangement joins TRBV13 to TRBJ2-7; no clear D. Trimming shortened V by 6 bases and J by 2 bases, and 14 bases separated the two germline ends. The CDR3 is 14 amino acids. The germline CDR1 and CDR2 sequences are PRHDT and FYEKMQ (reference sequence). The CDR3: CASSSQEFPYEQYF. The CDR3 coding sequence is TGTGCCAGCAGTTCGCAGGAATTCCCCTACGAGCAGTACTTC.

The chain's CDR3 is CASSLQGAQGNQPQHF. The CDR3 nucleotides are TGTGCCAGCAGCCTCCAGGGGGCGCAAGGGAATCAGCCCCAGCATTTT. The chain has TRBV7-2 and TRBJ1-5; 8 bases match TRBD1. The CDR3 sequence is 16 residues long. The J segment lost 4 bases and the V segment lost 5 bases, leaving 10 bases of the junction unmatched. Germline V CDR1 and CDR2: SGHTA, FQGNSA.

The chain uses TRBV2 and TRBJ2-5; TRBD2 is a possible D gene (7 bases). The V end lost 1 base, the J end lost 3 bases, and 9 bases lay between the germline ends. The length of the CDR3 is 14 residues. From germline, CDR1 is SNHLY and CDR2 FYNNEI. This chain's CDR3 is CASSEGGGKETQYF. The CDR3 nucleotides read TGTGCCAGCAGTGAAGGGGGGGGCAAAGAGACCCAGTACTTC.

With regard to this clone: Other nucleotide sequences in the sample specify the same CDR3. This chain uses TRBV11-2 with TRBJ2-7; no firm D call. V lost 3 bases and J 0 bases, leaving 12 bases between the germline ends. In germline, CDR1 is SGHAT, CDR2 FQNNGV. There are 15 residues in the CDR3. CDR3 region: CASSFSAGSSYEQYF. CDR3 DNA: TGTGCCAGCAGCTTTTCCGCAGGTAGCTCCTACGAGCAGTACTTC.

The chain's CDR3 is CASSSEGQSYGYTF. The DNA for the CDR3 is TGTGCCAGCAGTTCGGAGGGACAGTCCTATGGCTACACCTTC. J is TRBJ1-2 and V is TRBV6-6; 7 bases fit TRBD1. V was clipped by 4 bases and J by 4 bases; unmatched bases: 6. This CDR3 has 14 amino acids. From germline, CDR1 is MNHNY and CDR2 SVGAGI (reference sequence).

The chain has TRBV7-3 and TRBJ1-1; D is undetermined. V was shortened by 7 bases and J by 4 bases, with 13 bases between the two germline ends. In germline, CDR1 is SGHTA, CDR2 FQGTGA. This CDR3 spans 13 amino acids. The CDR3 region is CASNTPGATEAFF. The CDR3 bases are TGTGCCAGCAACACCCCTGGAGCCACTGAAGCTTTCTTT. Filled out from reference TRBV7-3 and TRBJ1-1, the complete variable domain reads GAGVSQTPSNKVTEKGKYVELRCDPISGHTALYWYRQSLGQGPEFLIYFQGTGAADDSGLPNDRFFAVRPEGSVSTLKIQRTERGDSAVYLCASNTPGATEAFFGQGTRLTVV.

The chain has TRBV6-2 or TRBV6-3 and TRBJ2-7; the D gene is possibly TRBD1 (6 bases). This CDR3 has 13 residues. V was clipped by 6 bases and J by 2 bases, with 11 bases between them. Germline V gene data show CDR1 as MNHEY and CDR2 as SVGEGT. The CDR3 loop is CASSRGNTYEQYF. The CDR3 nucleotides are TGTGCCAGCAGCAGGGGAAATACCTACGAGCAGTACTTC.

The rearrangement links TRBV10-1 to TRBJ2-7; 11 nucleotides align to TRBD1. With 3 bases clipped from V and 4 bases from J, the junction kept 11 bases outside the gene matches. The CDR3 runs 17 residues. Germline loops: CDR1 WNHNN, CDR2 SYGVQD (reference sequence). The CDR3 spells CASSEGSDRGRPYEQYF. CDR3 DNA sequence: TGCGCCAGCAGTGAAGGGTCGGACAGGGGGCGGCCGTACGAGCAGTACTTC.

Comment on this clone: Within the sample, other DNA sequences also encode this same CDR3. This sequence joins TRBV7-2 and TRBJ2-7; perhaps TRBD1 as D (5 bases). V was trimmed by 5 bases and J by 2 bases, leaving 7 bases between them. The germline V gene encodes CDR1 SGHTA and CDR2 FQGNSA. The CDR3 is 12 residues long. CDR3 in DNA: TGTGCCAGCAGCCAAGGGGCCTACGAGCAGTACTTC. It yields the protein CASSQGAYEQYF.

V gene TRBV3-1 (or the pseudogene TRBV3-2) combines with J gene TRBJ1-6; a possible D gene is TRBD1 (5 bases). Germline V gene data show CDR1 as LGHDT and CDR2 as YNNKEL (reference sequence). The CDR3 runs 13 residues. Trimming cost V 1 base and J 8 bases, with 6 bases left between them. The CDR3 nucleotides read TGTGCCAGCAGCCAAGCGGGGGATTCACCCCTCCACTTT. Translated, it gives CASSQAGDSPLHF.

The chain recombines TRBV6-5 with TRBJ2-1; 13 bases align to TRBD2. The CDR3 extends over 15 amino acids. CDR1 is MNHEY, CDR2 SVGAGI, per germline. The V gene end was trimmed by 5 bases and the J gene end by 10 bases; junction bases not matched to a gene: 8. The CDR3, as DNA: TGTGCCAGCAGTCCACTAGCGGGAGGGGTTGGAGAGCAGTTCTTC. It is translated as CASSPLAGGVGEQFF.

The chain employs TRBV13 and TRBJ2-4, with 7 nucleotides matching TRBD1. The CDR3 sequence is 16 residues long. With V trimmed by 4 bases and J by 0 bases, 6 bases remained unmatched. Germline-derived CDR1 and CDR2 are PRHDT and FYEKMQ (reference sequence). The CDR3 coding sequence is TGTGCCAGCAGCTCCAGACAGGGTCTAGCCAAAAACATTCAGTACTTC. This encodes CASSSRQGLAKNIQYF.

The V and J genes are TRBV6-5 and TRBJ1-2, with unresolved D. Germline loops: CDR1 MNHEY, CDR2 SVGAGI. V was cut by 4 bases and J by 4 bases, with 13 bases left in between. The CDR3 extends over 14 amino acids. CDR3 DNA sequence: TGTGCCAGCAGTTCTGCGGTGAAATTCTATGGCTACACCTTC. As protein: CASSSAVKFYGYTF.

The rearrangement uses TRBV7-8 and TRBJ2-7, with 10 positions matching TRBD1. The V segment lost 4 bases and the J segment 3 bases; nucleotides outside the gene matches: 6. Germline V lookup: CDR1 SGHVS, CDR2 FQNEAQ. This CDR3 is built from 15 residues. The chain's CDR3 is CASSSEDRGDYEQYF. In DNA form, the CDR3 reads TGTGCCAGCAGCTCCGAGGACAGGGGGGACTACGAGCAGTACTTC.

The chain uses TRBV6-5 and TRBJ1-1; D might be TRBD1 (6 bases). The CDR3 contains 14 residues. Germline CDR1 is MNHEY and CDR2 is SVGAGI. Trimming removed 5 bases from V and 1 base from J, with 11 bases in between. Here the CDR3 DNA reads TGTGCCAGCAGTCCCCCGGGACAGAACACTGAAGCTTTCTTT. It specifies CASSPPGQNTEAFF.

This clone was seen a handful of times. The J gene is TRBJ2-1, the V gene TRBV11-2; a weak D match, TRBD1 (6 bases). V was clipped by 3 bases and J by 4 bases, with 7 bases between them. Germline V gives CDR1 SGHAT, CDR2 FQNNGV. The CDR3 contains 13 residues. The CDR3 sequence is CASSLGAYNEQFF. CDR3 nucleotide sequence: TGTGCCAGCAGCTTGGGGGCGTACAATGAGCAGTTCTTC.

The genes are TRBV6-4 and TRBJ1-5; unclear D gene. The CDR3 consists of 13 residues. Looked up from germline, CDR1 is MRHNA and CDR2 is SNTAGT. The V end lost 3 bases, the J end lost 7 bases, and 10 bases lay between the germline ends. This CDR3 reads CASSEDGSQPQHF. The CDR3 bases are TGTGCCAGCAGTGAGGATGGTAGCCAGCCCCAGCATTTT.

The J gene is TRBJ2-3, the V gene TRBV7-2, with D possibly being TRBD2 (7 bases). Germline V CDR1 and CDR2: SGHTA, FQGNSA. V shed 5 bases and J shed 2 bases, with 17 bases lying between them. CDR3 length equals 16 residues. The CDR3 DNA reads TGTGCCAGCAGCCCCCCAGGTGGGGGGGCCACAGATACGCAGTATTTT. Translated, it gives CASSPPGGGATDTQYF. The full variable domain, its missing parts supplied by reference TRBV7-2 and TRBJ2-3, is GAGVSQSPSNKVTEKGKDVELRCDPISGHTALYWYRQSLGQGLEFLIYFQGNSAPDKSGLPSDRFSAERTGGSVSTLTIQRTQQEDSAVYLCASSPPGGGATDTQYFGPGTRLTVL.

The chain joins TRBV30 to TRBJ2-2; 8 bases match TRBD1. Germline CDR1 reads GTSNPN; CDR2 reads SVGIG (reference sequence). The CDR3 is 14 residues long. V lost 5 bases, J lost 1 base, and 3 bases stayed unmatched. This CDR3 is CAWDGTGNTGELFF. CDR3 nucleotides: TGTGCCTGGGACGGGACAGGGAACACCGGGGAGCTGTTTTTT.

This chain joins TRBV6-6 and TRBJ2-7, with 7 bases matching TRBD1. Trimming removed 4 bases from V and 4 bases from J; junction bases left unmatched: 1. CDR3 length: 12 residues. CDR1 is MNHNY, CDR2 SVGAGI, per germline (reference sequence). The CDR3 spells CASSLTGYEQYF. As DNA, the CDR3 is TGTGCCAGCAGTTTGACAGGGTACGAGCAGTACTTC.

The rearrangement joins TRBV19 to TRBJ2-3, with D perhaps matching TRBD2 (6 bases). The germline V gene has CDR1 LNHDA and CDR2 SQIVND (reference sequence). CDR3 length equals 13 residues. V gave up 4 bases and J gave up 9 bases, with 14 bases separating them. The DNA for the CDR3 is TGTGCCAGTAGTACGCGGGACTCTGGAACGCAGTATTTT. It yields the protein CASSTRDSGTQYF.

The chain joins TRBV2 to TRBJ2-5; the D gene is possibly TRBD2 (6 bases). Germline V CDR1 and CDR2: SNHLY, FYNNEI. Trimming shortened V by 6 bases and J by 2 bases, and 19 bases separated the two germline ends. The CDR3 length is 16 residues. The CDR3 DNA follows: TGTGCCAGCAGCAGGGACTCCGCCGCACCTCAAGAGACCCAGTACTTC. Protein product: CASSRDSAAPQETQYF.

The chain links TRBV6-2 or TRBV6-3 to TRBJ1-1, with a possible D match to TRBD1 (5 bases). With 5 bases removed from V and 11 bases from J, the gap between germline ends came to 21 bases. The CDR3 has 14 residues. Germline loops: CDR1 MNHEY, CDR2 SVGEGT. CDR3 sequence (DNA): TGTGCCAGCAGTATTAGGGGCGACCGTTGGTATGCTTTCTTT. It yields the protein CASSIRGDRWYAFF.

V is TRBV3-1 (or the pseudogene TRBV3-2) and J is TRBJ2-7; D is perhaps TRBD1 (5 bases). Germline V CDR1 and CDR2: LGHDT, YNNKEL (reference sequence). The CDR3 has 14 residues. V was shortened by 2 bases and J by 1 base, with 9 bases between the two germline ends. The DNA for the CDR3 is TGTGCCAGCAGCCAAAGCGCAGGGTCCTACGAGCAGTACTTC. The encoded protein is CASSQSAGSYEQYF.

V and J are TRBV6-1 and TRBJ2-3; possible D gene TRBD1, 6 bases. Trimming pared 2 bases from V and 0 bases from J, leaving 12 bases between. The CDR3 length is 16 residues. Per germline, CDR1 MNHNS and CDR2 SASEGT. CDR3 nucleotide sequence: TGTGCCAGCAGTGAATTTCTGGGGGCTAGCACAGATACGCAGTATTTT. Translated: CASSEFLGASTDTQYF.

As for this clone: One end of the junction varies from germline; a read error may be responsible. The V and J genes are TRBV19 and TRBJ1-5, with D perhaps matching TRBD1 (6 bases). Germline V lookup: CDR1 LNHDA, CDR2 SQIVND (reference sequence). The CDR3 is made up of 14 amino acids. CDR3 DNA: TGTGCCAGTAGTGTAGACAGGAAAAATCAGCCCCAGCATTTT. This encodes CASSVDRKNQPQHF.

The chain is built from TRBV11-3 and TRBJ2-5; the match to TRBD2 covers 8 bases. The V and J ends lost 4 bases and 5 bases, in that order; junction bases with no gene match: 6. The CDR3 runs to 14 residues. CDR1 and CDR2 from the germline V gene are SGHNT and YENEEA. The CDR3 loop reads CASSSGGASETQYF. CDR3 bases: TGTGCCAGCAGCTCCGGGGGGGCCAGTGAGACCCAGTACTTC.

The gene calls are TRBV7-2 and TRBJ2-1, with 7 nucleotides matching TRBD1. This CDR3 is built from 14 residues. Germline values: CDR1 SGHTA, CDR2 FQGNSA. The trim removed 1 base at V and 8 bases at J, leaving 5 bases unmatched. The CDR3 reads CASSLGYGTDEQFF. In DNA, the CDR3 is TGTGCCAGCAGCTTAGGTTATGGGACAGATGAGCAGTTCTTC.